Below, one T cell receptor (beta chain) is given with its context. Sequenced by immunoSEQ multiplex PCR; TCRdb stores in-frame clones only, minus some. The sample lists over 60,000 clones, 80% to 90% occurring once. The sample comes from a study of blood T cell repertoires in COVID-19. Germline V gene lookup returns CDR1 ENHRY and CDR2 SYGVKD. There are 14 residues in the CDR3. Trimming at V came to 3 bases and at J to 8 bases, leaving 8 bases not matched to a gene. This chain joins TRBV10-3 and TRBJ1-2; 8 bases fit TRBD1. The sequencing sample was made of peripheral blood. The receptor comes from a man older than 75 with acute or convalescent COVID-19. CDR3 in amino acids: CAISDGQGLRGYTF. For the CDR3, the DNA is TGTGCCATCAGTGACGGACAGGGTTTGAGGGGCTACACCTTC.